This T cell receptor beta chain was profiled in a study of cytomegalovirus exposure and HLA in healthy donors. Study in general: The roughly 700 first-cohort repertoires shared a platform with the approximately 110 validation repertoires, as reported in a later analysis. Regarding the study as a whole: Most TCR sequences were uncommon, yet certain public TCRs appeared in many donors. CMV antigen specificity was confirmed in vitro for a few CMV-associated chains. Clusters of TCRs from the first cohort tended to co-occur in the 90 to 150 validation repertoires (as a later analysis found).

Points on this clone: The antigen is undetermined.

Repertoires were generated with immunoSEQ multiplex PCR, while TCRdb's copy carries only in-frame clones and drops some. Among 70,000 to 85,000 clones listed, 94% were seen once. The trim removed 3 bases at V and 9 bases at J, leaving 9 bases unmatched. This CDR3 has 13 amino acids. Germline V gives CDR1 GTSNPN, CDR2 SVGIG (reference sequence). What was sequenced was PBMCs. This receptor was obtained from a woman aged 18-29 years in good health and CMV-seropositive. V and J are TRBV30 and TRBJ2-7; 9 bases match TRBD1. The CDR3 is CAWSTGQGTVQYF. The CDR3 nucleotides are TGTGCCTGGAGCACGGGACAGGGAACGGTGCAGTACTTC.